These 6 T cell receptor beta chains originate from one sample sequenced in a study of shared clonotypes between healthy human individuals. Libraries were prepared by immunoSEQ multiplex PCR; TCRdb keeps only in-frame clonotypes and omits some of them. The top ten clones hold 0.37% of a sample with fewer than 3 million clones, 85% to 95% of them seen once. The sequenced material came from naive CD4+ T cells from PBMCs. Documented subset: CD45RA+ positively selected. The receptors were sampled from a man aged 18 to 30 in good health. Some clones in this sample may be carry-over from other donors' samples.

The rearrangement links TRBV5-1 to TRBJ2-5; possibly TRBD1 for D (5 bases). V dropped 2 bases and J dropped 4 bases, with 15 bases sitting between them. Per germline, CDR1 SGHRS and CDR2 YFSETQ. The CDR3 is made up of 15 amino acids. The CDR3 sequence: CASSLSPRVGETQYF. CDR3 bases: TGCGCCAGCAGCTTATCCCCCAGGGTTGGAGAGACCCAGTACTTC.

J is TRBJ1-1 and V is TRBV30; D ambiguous. Germline lookup yields CDR1 GTSNPN and CDR2 SVGIG (reference sequence). The CDR3 runs to 10 residues. Trimming took 7 bases from V and 5 from J, leaving 8 bases between them. CDR3 region: CASHRTEAFF. In DNA, the CDR3 is TGTGCCTCCCACAGAACTGAAGCTTTCTTT. Supplemented by reference TRBV30 and TRBJ1-1, the full variable domain reads SQTIHQWPATLVQPVGSPLSLECTVEGTSNPNLYWYRQAAGRGLQLLFYSVGIGQISSEVPQNLSASRPQDRQFILSSKKLLLSDSGFYLCASHRTEAFFGQGTRLTVV.

Details on this clone: Other DNA sequences within the sample encode an identical CDR3. The V call is TRBV5-1, the J call TRBJ1-1; D unclear. The CDR3 runs to 13 residues. Germline CDR1 reads SGHRS; CDR2 reads YFSETQ. Trimming cost V 4 bases and J 1 base, with 8 bases left between them. DNA for the CDR3: TGCGCCAGCAGCCCCCGGGGGAACACTGAAGCTTTCTTT. This translates into CASSPRGNTEAFF.

The chain links TRBV11-2 to TRBJ2-2; D may correspond to TRBD1 or TRBD2 (5 bases each). Trimming cost V 7 bases and J 4 bases, with 22 bases left between them. The CDR3 runs 17 residues. CDR1 SGHAT and CDR2 FQNNGV come from the germline V gene. CDR3 residues: CASTRNGAVRGTGELFF. The CDR3 DNA follows: TGTGCCAGCACGCGTAACGGGGCGGTTCGGGGCACCGGGGAGCTGTTTTTT.

As concerns this clone: The same CDR3 arises from other DNA sequences in this sample as well. The chain recombines TRBV5-6 with TRBJ2-1; no clear D. Germline CDR1 SGHDT, CDR2 YYEEEE. CDR3 length: 11 residues. Trimming pared 2 bases from V and 9 bases from J, leaving 6 bases between. The CDR3 spells CASSLGREQFF. The CDR3 DNA reads TGTGCCAGCAGCTTAGGCCGTGAGCAGTTCTTC.

CDR3 sequence reads: CASSVEGMSGAGELFF. The DNA for the CDR3 is TGTGCCAGCAGCGTAGAGGGGATGTCCGGAGCCGGGGAGCTGTTTTTT. The V call is TRBV9, the J call TRBJ2-2, with a weak D call TRBD1 (5 bases). Germline assignment: CDR1 SGDLS and CDR2 YYNGEE. The V gene lost 0 bases and the J gene lost 6 bases, with 15 bases spanning the gap. The CDR3 runs 16 residues.